The clone carrying this TCR beta chain came up a few times. This specimen belongs to a study of T cell repertoires in cytomegalovirus infection. Each CDR3 protein is one row after TCRdb ran MiXCR on the reads. The table has some 390,000 distinct CDR3 sequences, around 18% seen once. The CDR3 totals 14 residues. In germline, CDR1 is DFQATT, CDR2 SNEGSKA (reference sequence). Trimming pared 0 bases from V and 1 base from J, leaving 9 bases between. Input material: PBMCs. The chain uses TRBV20-1 and TRBJ1-1, with D possibly being TRBD1 (5 bases). This receptor was obtained from a human donor in good health (CMV status not recorded). Some clones in this sample may be carry-over from other donors' samples. The DNA of the CDR3 is TGCAGTGCTAGAGATTATGGGGGGAACACTGAAGCTTTCTTT. The encoded protein is CSARDYGGNTEAFF.